The 25 T cell receptor beta chains presented below share a single source sample, sequenced in a study of spatial heterogeneity in lung cancer. Specified time point: sample taken at primary tumor resection. TCRdb fed the 5' RACE reads into MiXCR, producing one record per CDR3 protein. The repertoire holds about 92,000 distinct CDR3 sequences, with 9.5% to 15% as singletons. The source material was PBMCs, sampled at surgery. These receptors came from a male donor with early-stage non-small cell lung cancer.

This clonotype was counted between two and nine times. The genes are TRBV2 and TRBJ2-7; a possible D gene is TRBD2 (5 bases). The CDR3 spans 13 residues. V lost 6 bases to trimming and J lost 7 bases, with 16 bases between them. CDR1 and CDR2 from the germline V gene are SNHLY and FYNNEI. The CDR3 nucleotides read TGTGCCAGCAGGGGAAGGCGGACGGGGGAGCAGTACTTC. Its protein product is CASRGRRTGEQYF.

This clonotype has just a few counts. The chain combines TRBV29-1 with TRBJ2-2, with 8 bases identical to TRBD1. Germline V CDR1 and CDR2: SQVTM, ANQGSEA. The CDR3 loop spans 14 amino acids. The trim removed 6 bases at V and 3 bases at J, leaving 6 bases unmatched. CDR3 sequence reads: CSVTGTGDTGELFF. As DNA, the CDR3 is TGCAGCGTCACCGGGACAGGCGACACCGGGGAGCTGTTTTTT.

This clonotype was picked up many times. V usage is TRBV5-6 and J usage is TRBJ2-5; D is possibly TRBD1 or TRBD2 (5 bases each). The CDR3 sequence is 14 residues long. Trimming removed 3 bases from V and 5 bases from J, with 14 bases in between. Germline CDR1 is SGHDT and CDR2 is YYEEEE. CDR3 nucleotide sequence: TGTGCCAGCAGCTGGGACCCCACCAGGGAGACCCAGTACTTC. Encoded protein: CASSWDPTRETQYF.

In its sample, this clonotype was seen many times. The rearrangement uses TRBV7-8 and TRBJ2-1; D is possibly TRBD2 (5 bases). The CDR3 loop spans 15 amino acids. The germline V and J ends were trimmed by 1 base and 4 bases, with 11 bases remaining between them. Germline CDR1 and CDR2: SGHVS and FQNEAQ. CDR3 sequence reads: CASSLGSGNYNEQFF. CDR3 nucleotides: TGTGCCAGCAGCTTAGGCTCCGGGAATTACAATGAGCAGTTCTTC.

This clonotype was counted at least ten times. The genes are TRBV4-1 and TRBJ2-7; the match to TRBD1 covers 9 bases. V trimming: 2 bases; J trimming: 4 bases; junction bases outside the gene matches: 3. The CDR3 is made up of 14 amino acids. CDR1 and CDR2 from the germline V gene are MGHRA and YSYEKL. For the CDR3, the DNA is TGCGCCAGCAGCCAACCGGGACAGGGATACGAGCAGTACTTC. This encodes CASSQPGQGYEQYF.

V and J are TRBV7-2 and TRBJ1-1, with D possibly matching TRBD1 (5 bases). CDR3 size: 14 residues. Germline lookup yields CDR1 SGHTA and CDR2 FQGNSA. V was trimmed by 5 bases and J by 3 bases, leaving 13 bases between them. CDR3 coding DNA: TGTGCCAGCAGCCCACAGGTTGTGGACACTGAAGCTTTCTTT. It encodes CASSPQVVDTEAFF. The variable domain in full, with the rest retrieved from reference TRBV7-2 and TRBJ1-1, is GAGVSQSPSNKVTEKGKDVELRCDPISGHTALYWYRQSLGQGLEFLIYFQGNSAPDKSGLPSDRFSAERTGGSVSTLTIQRTQQEDSAVYLCASSPQVVDTEAFFGQGTRLTVV.

The V and J genes are TRBV20-1 and TRBJ2-7, with 12 nucleotides matching TRBD2. The CDR3 consists of 14 residues. The V gene end was trimmed by 3 bases and the J gene end by 3 bases; junction bases not matched to a gene: 3. Germline V gene data show CDR1 as DFQATT and CDR2 as SNEGSKA (reference sequence). CDR3: CSARTSGGYYEQYF. The CDR3 nucleotides read TGCAGTGCTAGGACTAGCGGGGGTTACTACGAGCAGTACTTC.

This clonotype appeared many times. This rearrangement joins TRBV2 to TRBJ2-2, with D uncertain. The germline CDR1 and CDR2 sequences are SNHLY and FYNNEI. The CDR3 has 12 amino acids. V lost 7 bases and J 3 bases, leaving 6 bases between the germline ends. The CDR3 DNA is TGTGCCAGCAAGAGAGACACCGGGGAGCTGTTTTTT. It codes for CASKRDTGELFF.

This clonotype has a handful of counts. The chain carries TRBV20-1 and TRBJ2-3; tentatively, D is TRBD1 (5 bases). The length of the CDR3 is 16 residues. Between the trimmed V and J ends, which lost 3 bases and 0 bases, there was a span of 16 bases. Germline values: CDR1 DFQATT, CDR2 SNEGSKA (reference sequence). CDR3 protein: CSASARTSASTDTQYF. The CDR3, as DNA: TGCAGTGCTAGTGCGAGGACAAGCGCTAGCACAGATACGCAGTATTTT.

This clonotype was seen only a few times. The chain recombines TRBV7-3 with TRBJ2-1; 7 nucleotides line up with TRBD1. The CDR3 totals 13 residues. Trimming took 6 bases from V and 6 from J; bases not matched to a gene: 5. The germline gives CDR1 SGHTA, CDR2 FQGTGA. The DNA for the CDR3 is TGTGCCAGCAGAAGACAGGGTACCAATGAGCAGTTCTTC. This encodes CASRRQGTNEQFF.

The chain recombines TRBV6-1 with TRBJ2-5, with D perhaps matching TRBD1 (6 bases). Trimming removed 5 bases at V and 1 base at J, with 11 bases between. Looked up from germline, CDR1 is MNHNS and CDR2 is SASEGT. The CDR3 is made up of 14 amino acids. The CDR3 sequence: CASSHRTVQETQYF. DNA of the CDR3: TGTGCCAGCAGTCACCGGACAGTCCAAGAGACCCAGTACTTC.

V gene TRBV9 combines with J gene TRBJ1-1, with a weak D call TRBD1 (5 bases). This CDR3 is built from 14 residues. CDR1 SGDLS and CDR2 YYNGEE come from the germline V gene. The ends were cut back, 2 bases at V and 3 bases at J, with 11 bases in the middle. The CDR3 DNA follows: TGTGCCAGCAGCGTCCGTTTCAGGGACACTGAAGCTTTCTTT. This encodes CASSVRFRDTEAFF.

This rearrangement joins TRBV5-1 to TRBJ2-2, with D perhaps assigned TRBD1 or TRBD2 (6 bases each). The V and J ends lost 4 bases and 3 bases respectively, with 13 bases between them. This CDR3 spans 15 amino acids. Looked up from germline, CDR1 is SGHRS and CDR2 is YFSETQ. The CDR3 here is CASSPRGRHTGELFF. For the CDR3, the DNA is TGCGCCAGCAGCCCCCGGGGGCGGCACACCGGGGAGCTGTTTTTT.

The chain employs TRBV5-4 and TRBJ2-5, with TRBD2 identical over 9 bases. V lost 3 bases, J lost 2 bases, and 11 bases stayed unmatched. Germline V gene data show CDR1 as SGHNT and CDR2 as YYREEE (reference sequence). There are 17 residues in the CDR3. Written as DNA, the CDR3 is TGTGCCAGCAGCTGGGGGGTTAGCGGGAGTGGGCAAGAGACCCAGTACTTC. Its translation is CASSWGVSGSGQETQYF.

In this sample, this clonotype turned up a few times. The chain is built from TRBV30 and TRBJ1-2; 7 nucleotides line up with TRBD1. Germline V gene data show CDR1 as GTSNPN and CDR2 as SVGIG (reference sequence). After removal of 4 bases from V and 3 bases from J, the junction contained 8 bases not matched to a gene. CDR3 length: 14 residues. CDR3 sequence reads: CAWTYGQAYYGYTF. CDR3 DNA sequence: TGTGCCTGGACCTATGGACAGGCCTACTATGGCTACACCTTC.

Only a few counts were recorded for this clonotype. The chain combines TRBV7-9 with TRBJ2-3; D might be TRBD2 (6 bases). The CDR3 covers 13 residues. Germline V CDR1 and CDR2: SEHNR, FQNEAQ (reference sequence). V was shortened by 11 bases and J by 2 bases, with 14 bases between the two germline ends. The CDR3 DNA sequence: TGTGCCTCCGGAGGGGACTTCACAGATACGCAGTATTTT. This encodes CASGGDFTDTQYF. Full variable domain (remainder filled in from reference TRBV7-9 and TRBJ2-3): DTGVSQNPRHKITKRGQNVTFRCDPISEHNRLYWYRQTLGQGPEFLTYFQNEAQLEKSRLLSDRFSAERPKGSFSTLEIQRTEQGDSAMYLCASGGDFTDTQYFGPGTRLTVL.

The V gene is TRBV27, the J gene TRBJ1-2; D possibly corresponds to TRBD1 (6 bases). CDR3 size: 13 residues. The ends were cut back, 4 bases at V and 6 bases at J, with 12 bases in the middle. In germline, CDR1 is MNHEY, CDR2 SMNVEV (reference sequence). The CDR3 spells CASSYRGGHGYTF. For the CDR3, the DNA is TGTGCCAGCAGTTATCGGGGGGGCCATGGCTACACCTTC.

The table lists this clonotype with many counts. J is TRBJ1-6 and V is TRBV6-2 or TRBV6-3; D not certain. CDR1 and CDR2 (germline): MNHEY, SVGEGT. Deletions cut 7 bases from V and 10 bases from J, with 8 bases between. The CDR3 consists of 11 residues. The CDR3 loop reads CASTVWSPLHF. As DNA, the CDR3 is TGTGCCAGCACAGTATGGTCACCCCTCCACTTT.

DNA for the CDR3: TGTGCCAGCAGCTTCCTATCACAGCCCCAGCATTTT. This sequence encodes CASSFLSQPQHF. V gene TRBV7-2 combines with J gene TRBJ1-5; D gene unclear. This CDR3 region has 12 residues. The germline gives CDR1 SGHTA, CDR2 FQGNSA. The V gene lost 3 bases and the J gene lost 7 bases, with 7 bases spanning the gap.

The rearrangement links TRBV7-3 to TRBJ2-3; 7 bases are a match to TRBD1. The J segment lost 1 base and the V segment lost 5 bases, leaving 6 bases of the junction unmatched. Germline V CDR1 and CDR2: SGHTA, FQGTGA. The CDR3 length is 15 residues. The CDR3 sequence is CASSASGTGTDTQYF. CDR3 DNA: TGTGCCAGCAGCGCGTCCGGGACAGGCACAGATACGCAGTATTTT.

This clonotype was seen many times. V and J are TRBV28 and TRBJ2-7; 13 positions match TRBD2. Trimming cost V 7 bases and J 3 bases; bases outside gene matches: 3. This CDR3 region has 14 residues. Germline loops: CDR1 MDHEN, CDR2 SYDVKM. The CDR3 bases are TGTGCCAGCACGGGACTAGCGGGATACTACGAGCAGTACTTC. This gives the protein CASTGLAGYYEQYF.

This clonotype was picked up a small number of times. The CDR3 DNA reads as TGTGCCAGCAGCCAAAGTAATTCACCCCTCCACTTT. Translating gives CASSQSNSPLHF. The chain has TRBV14 and TRBJ1-6; D remains unclear. The V end was cut by 2 bases, the J end by 6 bases, with 2 bases between. Germline CDR1 SGHDN, CDR2 FVKESK. The CDR3 runs 12 residues.

This clonotype has a handful of counts. The V call is TRBV18, the J call TRBJ1-6; D uncertain. Germline V gene data show CDR1 as KGHSH and CDR2 as LQKENI. V was cut by 0 bases and J by 11 bases, with 14 bases left in between. This CDR3 has 15 amino acids. The CDR3 loop reads CASSPPMAANPPLHF. In nucleotides, the CDR3 is TGTGCCAGCTCACCACCGATGGCAGCGAATCCACCCCTCCACTTT.

The chain couples TRBV2 to TRBJ2-2; 13 positions match TRBD2. In germline, CDR1 is SNHLY, CDR2 FYNNEI. This CDR3 spans 16 amino acids. Trimming took 4 bases from V and 6 from J; bases not matched to a gene: 5. CDR3: CASSGGLAGTAGELFF. DNA of the CDR3: TGTGCCAGCAGTGGGGGACTAGCGGGAACGGCCGGGGAGCTGTTTTTT.

Only a few counts were recorded for this clonotype. This chain joins TRBV5-1 and TRBJ2-7; maybe TRBD1 (6 bases). Trimming removed 4 bases from V and 2 bases from J, with 16 bases in between. The CDR3 sequence is 15 residues long. Germline CDR1 reads SGHRS; CDR2 reads YFSETQ. In DNA, the CDR3 is TGCGCCAGCAGCGTACAGGGTGAAATAACCTACGAGCAGTACTTC. Amino acid sequence: CASSVQGEITYEQYF.